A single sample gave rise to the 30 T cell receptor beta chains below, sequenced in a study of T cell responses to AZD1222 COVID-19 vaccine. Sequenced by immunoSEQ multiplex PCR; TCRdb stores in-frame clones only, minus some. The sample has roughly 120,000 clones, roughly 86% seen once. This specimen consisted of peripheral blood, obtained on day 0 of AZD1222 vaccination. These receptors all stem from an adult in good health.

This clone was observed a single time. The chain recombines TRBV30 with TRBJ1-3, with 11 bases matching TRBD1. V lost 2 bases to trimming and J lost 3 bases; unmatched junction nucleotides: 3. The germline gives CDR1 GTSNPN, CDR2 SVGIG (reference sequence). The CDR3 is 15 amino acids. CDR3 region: CAWSRTGGFGNTIYF. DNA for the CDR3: TGTGCCTGGAGTCGGACAGGGGGCTTTGGAAACACCATATATTTT.

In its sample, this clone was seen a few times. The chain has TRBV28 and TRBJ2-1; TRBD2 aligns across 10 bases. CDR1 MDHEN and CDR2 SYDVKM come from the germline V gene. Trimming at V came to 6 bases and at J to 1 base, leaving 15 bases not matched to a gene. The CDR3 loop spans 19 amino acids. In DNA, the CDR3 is TGTGCCAGCAGCCCAAGAGGACTAGCGGTCCAAGGGTCCTACAATGAGCAGTTCTTC. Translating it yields CASSPRGLAVQGSYNEQFF. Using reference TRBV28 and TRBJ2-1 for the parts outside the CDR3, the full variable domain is DVKVTQSSRYLVKRTGEKVFLECVQDMDHENMFWYRQDPGLGLRLIYFSYDVKMKEKGDIPEGYSVSREKKERFSLILESASTNQTSMYLCASSPRGLAVQGSYNEQFFGPGTRLTVL.

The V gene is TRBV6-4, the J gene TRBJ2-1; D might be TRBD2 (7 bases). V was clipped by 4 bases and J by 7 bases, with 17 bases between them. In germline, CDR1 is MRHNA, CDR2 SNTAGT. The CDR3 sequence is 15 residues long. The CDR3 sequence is CASSGLAGAMNEQFF. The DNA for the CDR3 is TGTGCCAGCAGTGGCCTTGCGGGGGCGATGAATGAGCAGTTCTTC.

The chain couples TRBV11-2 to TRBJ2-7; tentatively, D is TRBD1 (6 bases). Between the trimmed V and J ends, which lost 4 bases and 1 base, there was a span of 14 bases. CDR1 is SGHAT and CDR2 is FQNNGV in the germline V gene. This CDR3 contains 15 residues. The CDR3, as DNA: TGTGCCAGCAGCTGGAACAGGGATGGTTCCTACGAGCAGTACTTC. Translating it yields CASSWNRDGSYEQYF.

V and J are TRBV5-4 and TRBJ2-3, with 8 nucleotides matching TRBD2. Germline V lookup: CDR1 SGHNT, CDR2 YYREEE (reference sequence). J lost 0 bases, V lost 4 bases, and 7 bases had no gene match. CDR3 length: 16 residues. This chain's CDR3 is CASSGIAGPSTDTQYF. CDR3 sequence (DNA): TGTGCCAGCAGCGGGATAGCGGGGCCTAGCACAGATACGCAGTATTTT. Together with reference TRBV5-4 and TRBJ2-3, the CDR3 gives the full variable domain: ETGVTQSPTHLIKTRGQQVTLRCSSQSGHNTVSWYQQALGQGPQFIFQYYREEENGRGNFPPRFSGLQFPNYSSELNVNALELDDSALYLCASSGIAGPSTDTQYFGPGTRLTVL.

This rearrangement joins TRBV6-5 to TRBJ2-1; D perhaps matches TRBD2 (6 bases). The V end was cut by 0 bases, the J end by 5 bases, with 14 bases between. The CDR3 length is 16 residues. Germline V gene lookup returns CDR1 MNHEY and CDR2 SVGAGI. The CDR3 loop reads CASSYSGAGLDNEQFF. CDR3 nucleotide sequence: TGTGCCAGCAGTTACTCTGGGGCGGGGTTGGACAATGAGCAGTTCTTC.

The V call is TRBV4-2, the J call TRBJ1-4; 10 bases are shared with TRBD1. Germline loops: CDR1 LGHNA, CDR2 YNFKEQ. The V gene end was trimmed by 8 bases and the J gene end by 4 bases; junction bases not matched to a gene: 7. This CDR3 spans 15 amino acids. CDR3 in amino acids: CASGGQGDLNEKLFF. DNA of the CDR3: TGTGCCAGCGGAGGACAGGGGGACCTTAATGAAAAACTGTTTTTT.

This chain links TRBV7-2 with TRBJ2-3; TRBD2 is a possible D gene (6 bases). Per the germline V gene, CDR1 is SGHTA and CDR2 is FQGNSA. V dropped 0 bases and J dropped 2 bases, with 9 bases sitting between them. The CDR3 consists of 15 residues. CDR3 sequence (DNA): TGTGCCAGCAGCTTAGCGGGACTTTACACAGATACGCAGTATTTT. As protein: CASSLAGLYTDTQYF.

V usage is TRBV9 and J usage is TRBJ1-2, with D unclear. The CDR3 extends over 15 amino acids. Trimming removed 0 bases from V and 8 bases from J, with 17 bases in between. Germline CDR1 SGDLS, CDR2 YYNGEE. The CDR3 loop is CASSVGRVRNVGYTF. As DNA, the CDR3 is TGTGCCAGCAGCGTAGGAAGGGTCAGGAACGTGGGCTACACCTTC.

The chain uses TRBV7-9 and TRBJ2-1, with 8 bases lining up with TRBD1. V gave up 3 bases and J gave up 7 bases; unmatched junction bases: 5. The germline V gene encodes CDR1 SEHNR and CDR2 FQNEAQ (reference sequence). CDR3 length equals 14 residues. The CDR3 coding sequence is TGTGCCAGCAGCTTCTCGACAGGGGTGAATGAGCAGTTCTTC. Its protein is CASSFSTGVNEQFF.

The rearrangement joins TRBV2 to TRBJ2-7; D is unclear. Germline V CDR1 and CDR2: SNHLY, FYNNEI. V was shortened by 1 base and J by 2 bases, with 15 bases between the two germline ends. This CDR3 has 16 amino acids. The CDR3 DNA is TGTGCCAGCAGTGAAGTCACGGAGAATCCCCCCTACGAGCAGTACTTC. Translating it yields CASSEVTENPPYEQYF.

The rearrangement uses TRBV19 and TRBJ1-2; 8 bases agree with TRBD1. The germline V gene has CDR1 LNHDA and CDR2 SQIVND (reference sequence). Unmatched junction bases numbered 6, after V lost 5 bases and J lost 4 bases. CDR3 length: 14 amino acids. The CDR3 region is CASSGGQGAYGYTF. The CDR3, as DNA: TGTGCCAGTAGTGGAGGACAGGGTGCCTATGGCTACACCTTC.

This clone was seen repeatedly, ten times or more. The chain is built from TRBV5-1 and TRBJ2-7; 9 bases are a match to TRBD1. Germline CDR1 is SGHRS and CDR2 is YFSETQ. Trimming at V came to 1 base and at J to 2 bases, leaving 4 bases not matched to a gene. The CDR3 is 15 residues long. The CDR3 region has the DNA TGCGCCAGCAGCTTGATGACAGGGGGACCCTACGAGCAGTACTTC. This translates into CASSLMTGGPYEQYF.

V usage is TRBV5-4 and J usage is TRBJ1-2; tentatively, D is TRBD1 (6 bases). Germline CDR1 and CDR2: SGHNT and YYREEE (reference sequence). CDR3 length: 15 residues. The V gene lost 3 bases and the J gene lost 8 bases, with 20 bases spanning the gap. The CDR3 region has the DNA TGTGCCAGCAGCTCCTACTACTACAGGGCTAGAGGCTACACCTTC. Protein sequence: CASSSYYYRARGYTF.

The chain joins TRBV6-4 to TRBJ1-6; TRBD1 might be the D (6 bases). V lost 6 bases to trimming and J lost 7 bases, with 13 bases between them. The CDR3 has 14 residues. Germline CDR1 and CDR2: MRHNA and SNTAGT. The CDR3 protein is CASSRDTGNSPLHF. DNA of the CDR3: TGTGCCAGCAGCCGGGACACTGGAAATTCACCCCTCCACTTT.

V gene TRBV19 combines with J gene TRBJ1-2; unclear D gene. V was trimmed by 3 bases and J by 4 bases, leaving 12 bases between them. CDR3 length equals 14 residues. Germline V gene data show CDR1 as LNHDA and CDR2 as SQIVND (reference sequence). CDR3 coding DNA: TGTGCCAGTAGTATTGGGCCAGCAAGCTATGGCTACACCTTC. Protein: CASSIGPASYGYTF.

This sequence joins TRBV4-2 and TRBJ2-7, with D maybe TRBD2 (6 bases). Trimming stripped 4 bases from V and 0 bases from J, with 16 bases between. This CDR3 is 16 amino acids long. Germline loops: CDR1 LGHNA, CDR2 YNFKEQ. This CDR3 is CASSPDLAGRSYEQYF. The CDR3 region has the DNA TGTGCCAGCAGCCCCGATCTGGCGGGGCGCTCCTACGAGCAGTACTTC.

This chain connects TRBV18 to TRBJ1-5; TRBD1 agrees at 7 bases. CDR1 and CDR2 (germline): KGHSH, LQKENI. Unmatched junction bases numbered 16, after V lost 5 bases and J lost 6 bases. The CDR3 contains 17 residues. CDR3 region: CASSAKAPDRIGQPQHF. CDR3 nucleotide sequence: TGTGCCAGCTCAGCAAAGGCGCCGGACAGGATCGGTCAGCCCCAGCATTTT. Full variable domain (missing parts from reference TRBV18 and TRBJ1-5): NAGVMQNPRHLVRRRGQEARLRCSPMKGHSHVYWYRQLPEEGLKFMVYLQKENIIDESGMPKERFSAEFPKEGPSILRIQQVVRGDSAAYFCASSAKAPDRIGQPQHFGDGTRLSIL.

The CDR3 DNA reads TGTGCCAGCAGTGGGACAGGGGGCGCCGGGCACGAGCAGTACTTC. Protein sequence: CASSGTGGAGHEQYF. This chain connects TRBV7-9 to TRBJ2-7, with 12 bases that match TRBD1. Trimming took 6 bases from V and 5 from J; bases not matched to a gene: 8. Germline V lookup: CDR1 SEHNR, CDR2 FQNEAQ (reference sequence). The CDR3 length is 15 residues.

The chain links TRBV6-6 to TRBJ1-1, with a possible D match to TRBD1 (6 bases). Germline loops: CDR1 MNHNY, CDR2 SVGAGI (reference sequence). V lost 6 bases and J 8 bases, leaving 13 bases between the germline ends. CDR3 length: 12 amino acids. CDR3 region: CASSTGGTEAFF. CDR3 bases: TGTGCCAGCAGCACGGGGGGGACAGAAGCTTTCTTT.

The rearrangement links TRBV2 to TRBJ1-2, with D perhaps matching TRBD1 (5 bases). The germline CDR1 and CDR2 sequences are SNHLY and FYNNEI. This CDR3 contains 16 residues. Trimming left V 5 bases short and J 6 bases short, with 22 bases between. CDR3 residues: CASSSGRATGSDGYTF. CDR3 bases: TGTGCCAGCAGTAGTGGCAGGGCCACCGGTTCCGATGGCTACACCTTC.

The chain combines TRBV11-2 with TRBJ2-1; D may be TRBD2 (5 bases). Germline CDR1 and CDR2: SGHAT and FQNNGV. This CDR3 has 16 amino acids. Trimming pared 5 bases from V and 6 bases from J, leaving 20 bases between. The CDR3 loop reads CASSPPAAVRANEQFF. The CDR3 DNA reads TGTGCCAGCAGCCCTCCAGCGGCAGTTAGAGCCAATGAGCAGTTCTTC.

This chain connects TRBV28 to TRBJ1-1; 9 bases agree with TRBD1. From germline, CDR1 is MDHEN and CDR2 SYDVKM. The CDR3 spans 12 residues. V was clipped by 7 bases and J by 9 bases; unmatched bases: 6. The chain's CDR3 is CASTQGARKAFF. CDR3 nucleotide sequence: TGTGCCAGCACACAGGGGGCGCGGAAAGCTTTCTTT.

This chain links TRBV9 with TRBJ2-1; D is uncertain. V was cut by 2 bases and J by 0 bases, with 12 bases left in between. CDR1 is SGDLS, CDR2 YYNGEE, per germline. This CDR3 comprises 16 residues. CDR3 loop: CASSVVSASSYNEQFF. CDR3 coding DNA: TGTGCCAGCAGCGTTGTGTCCGCAAGCTCCTACAATGAGCAGTTCTTC.

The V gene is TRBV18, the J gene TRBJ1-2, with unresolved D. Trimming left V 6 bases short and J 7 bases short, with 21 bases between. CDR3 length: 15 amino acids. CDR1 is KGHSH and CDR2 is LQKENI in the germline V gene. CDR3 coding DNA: TGTGCCAGCTCTCGCGCAGGCGAGGGCGGGAGTGGCTACACCTTC. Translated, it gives CASSRAGEGGSGYTF.

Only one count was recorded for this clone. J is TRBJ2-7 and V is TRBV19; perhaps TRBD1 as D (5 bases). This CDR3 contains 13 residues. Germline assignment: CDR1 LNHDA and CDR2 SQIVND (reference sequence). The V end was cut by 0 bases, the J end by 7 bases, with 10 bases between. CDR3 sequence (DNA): TGTGCCAGTAGTATAGATACTCGGACAGAGCAGTACTTC. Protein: CASSIDTRTEQYF. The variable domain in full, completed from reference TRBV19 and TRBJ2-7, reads DGGITQSPKYLFRKEGQNVTLSCEQNLNHDAMYWYRQDPGQGLRLIYYSQIVNDFQKGDIAEGYSVSREKKESFPLTVTSAQKNPTAFYLCASSIDTRTEQYFGPGTRLTVT.

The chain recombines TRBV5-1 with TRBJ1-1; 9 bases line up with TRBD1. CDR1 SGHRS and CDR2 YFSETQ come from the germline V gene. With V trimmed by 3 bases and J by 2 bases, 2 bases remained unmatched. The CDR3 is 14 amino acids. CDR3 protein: CASSSDRGNTEAFF. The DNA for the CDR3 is TGCGCCAGCAGCTCGGACAGGGGTAACACTGAAGCTTTCTTT.

CDR3 loop: CASSQGTGVSGANVLTF. The CDR3, as DNA: TGTGCCAGCAGCCAAGGGACAGGGGTCTCTGGGGCCAACGTCCTGACTTTC. V is TRBV5-6 and J is TRBJ2-6, with 10 bases fitting TRBD1. V dropped 4 bases and J dropped 0; count of bases not matched to a gene: 4. The CDR3 runs 17 residues. Germline V gene lookup returns CDR1 SGHDT and CDR2 YYEEEE.

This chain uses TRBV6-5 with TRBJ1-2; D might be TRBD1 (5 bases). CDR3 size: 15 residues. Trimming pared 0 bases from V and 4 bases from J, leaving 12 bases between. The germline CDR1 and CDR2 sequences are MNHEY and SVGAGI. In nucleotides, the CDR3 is TGTGCCAGCAGTTACTCGAGCGGGGCGAGCTATGGCTACACCTTC. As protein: CASSYSSGASYGYTF.

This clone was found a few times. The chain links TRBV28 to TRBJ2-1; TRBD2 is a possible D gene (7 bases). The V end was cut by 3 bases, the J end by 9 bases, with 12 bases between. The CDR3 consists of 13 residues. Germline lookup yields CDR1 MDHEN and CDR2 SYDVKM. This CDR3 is CASSFRGAGEQFF. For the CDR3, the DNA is TGTGCCAGCAGTTTTCGGGGGGCGGGTGAGCAGTTCTTC.